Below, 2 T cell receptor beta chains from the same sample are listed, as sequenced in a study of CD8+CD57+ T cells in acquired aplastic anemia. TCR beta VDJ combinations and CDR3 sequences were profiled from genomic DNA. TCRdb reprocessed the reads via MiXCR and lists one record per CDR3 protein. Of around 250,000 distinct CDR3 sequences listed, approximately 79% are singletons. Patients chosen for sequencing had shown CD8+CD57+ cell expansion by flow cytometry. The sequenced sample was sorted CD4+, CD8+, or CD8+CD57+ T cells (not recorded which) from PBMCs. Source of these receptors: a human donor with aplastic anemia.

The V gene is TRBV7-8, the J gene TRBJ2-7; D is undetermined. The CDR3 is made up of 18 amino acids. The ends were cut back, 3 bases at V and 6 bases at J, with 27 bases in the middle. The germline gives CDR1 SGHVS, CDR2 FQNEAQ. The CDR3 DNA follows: TGTGCCAGCAGCTTTGCTCCAGACGGCAATACGCAGTACTTCGAGCAGTACGTC. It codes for CASSFAPDGNTQYFEQYV.

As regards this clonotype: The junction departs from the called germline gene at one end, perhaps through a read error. In DNA, the CDR3 is TGCGCCAGCAGCCTGGGACTAGCTTGCAATGGGCAGTCCTTC. This codes for CASSLGLACNGQSF. J is TRBJ2-1 and V is TRBV7-9; 9 bases are a match to TRBD2. Germline CDR1 is SEHNR and CDR2 is FQNEAQ (reference sequence). CDR3 length: 14 amino acids.